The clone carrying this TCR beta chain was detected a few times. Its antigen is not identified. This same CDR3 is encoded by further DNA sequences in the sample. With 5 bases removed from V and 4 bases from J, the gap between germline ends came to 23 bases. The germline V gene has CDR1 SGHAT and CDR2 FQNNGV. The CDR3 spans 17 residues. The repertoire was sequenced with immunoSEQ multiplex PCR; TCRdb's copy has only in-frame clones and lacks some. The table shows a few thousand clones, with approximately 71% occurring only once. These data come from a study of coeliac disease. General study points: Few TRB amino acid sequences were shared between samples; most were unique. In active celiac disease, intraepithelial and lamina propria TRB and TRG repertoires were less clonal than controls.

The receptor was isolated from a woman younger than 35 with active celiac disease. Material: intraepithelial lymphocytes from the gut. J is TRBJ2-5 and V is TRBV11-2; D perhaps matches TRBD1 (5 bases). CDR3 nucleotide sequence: TGTGCCAGCAGCCCATCCGACATGGGGCTTTTCGGAGAGACCCAGTACTTC. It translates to CASSPSDMGLFGETQYF.